These T cell receptor beta chains were read from a single sample in a study of T cells in Graves' hyperthyroidism and ophthalmopathy. MiXCR, applied by TCRdb to the multiplex PCR reads, yields one record per CDR3 protein. The sample consists of 360,000 or so distinct CDR3 sequences, roughly 15% of them appearing once. The sequencing input was blood. These receptors originate from a woman aged 55-75 years with Graves' ophthalmopathy. Each CDR3 is given with its conserved first and last residue. The D gene is left open where the match is weak. Where a row states a size, it is once, few, many or the class of an expanded clone; other rows omit it.

>NA|many|TRBJ1-2|TRBV7-2
TGTGCCAGCAGGTTGGGAGGCGGTAACTATGGCTACACCTTC
CASRLGGGNYGYTF
>NA|few|TRBJ1-3|TRBV18
TGTGCCAGCTCACCACTGGACAGTCCCTCCACTGGAAACACCATATATTTT
CASSPLDSPSTGNTIYF
>TRBD2|many|TRBJ2-1|TRBV28
TGTGCCAGCAGCACCGGGACTAGATACTCCTACAATGAGCAGTTCTTC
CASSTGTRYSYNEQFF
>TRBD1|many|TRBJ1-5|TRBV30
TGTGCCTGGAGGGTAGGACAGGCGGATCAGCCCCAGCATTTT
CAWRVGQADQPQHF
>NA|many|TRBJ1-5|TRBV6-1
TGTGCCAGCTGGGACAACGTCAATCAGCCCCAGCATTTT
CASWDNVNQPQHF
>NA|many|TRBJ2-3|TRBV7-9
TGTGCCAGCAGCCCTCCTAACGCTCCAGATACGCAGTATTTT
CASSPPNAPDTQYF
>NA|NA|TRBJ2-2|TRBV18
TGTGCCAGCTCACCGTTGGTTAAGAGCACGGGCACCGGGGAGCTGTTTTTT
CASSPLVKSTGTGELFF
>TRBD1|NA|TRBJ2-2|TRBV2
TGTGCCAGCAGGGGGACAGGGGCCGGGGAGCTGTTTTTT
CASRGTGAGELFF
>TRBD2|few|TRBJ2-1|TRBV14
TGTGCCAGCAGCCAAGACCTCCCCACTAGCGGGAGGGACAATGAGCAGTTCTTC
CASSQDLPTSGRDNEQFF
>NA|many|TRBJ1-6|TRBV5-1
TGCGCCAGCAAGGGGGGTATGGATAATTCACCCCTCCACTTT
CASKGGMDNSPLHF
>NA|NA|TRBJ2-2|TRBV5-1
TGCGCCAGCAGCAATGGGGGCACCGGGGAGCTGTTTTTT
CASSNGGTGELFF
>NA|few|TRBJ1-2|TRBV19
TGTGCCAGTATGGGACACTATGGCTACACCTTC
CASMGHYGYTF
>NA|many|TRBJ1-5|TRBV20-1
TGCAGTGCTCGGACAGATCAACTAGCCGGCAATCAGCCCCAGCATTTT
CSARTDQLAGNQPQHF
>NA|many|TRBJ2-3|TRBV7-2
TGTGCCAGCAGTCCAGGGGCCCAGAGGCGCACAGATACGCAGTATTTT
CASSPGAQRRTDTQYF
>TRBD2|few|TRBJ2-7|TRBV7-9
TGTGCCGAGACTAGCGGGTCTGGCGAGCAGTACTTC
CAETSGSGEQYF
>TRBD1|NA|TRBJ1-5|TRBV12-3/TRBV12-4
TGTGCCAGCAGTTGGGACAGGGATCAGCCCCAGCATTTT
CASSWDRDQPQHF
>TRBD1|NA|TRBJ2-7|TRBV6-1
TGTGCCAGCAGAACCGGGACAGGGGGCTGGAACGAGCAGTACTTC
CASRTGTGGWNEQYF
>NA|many|TRBJ1-1|TRBV5-1
TGCGCCAGCAGCTTGGTGGACGGGACTCAAGCTTTCTTT
CASSLVDGTQAFF
>NA|few|TRBJ1-1|TRBV18
TGTGCCAGCTCACCACCTTCGGGGGTCGGGAGGAACACTGAAGCTTTCTTT
CASSPPSGVGRNTEAFF
>TRBD1|many|TRBJ2-5|TRBV11-2
TGTGCCAGCAGCTTACAGGCAGGGGGCGAAGGGGAGACCCAGTACTTC
CASSLQAGGEGETQYF
>NA|NA|TRBJ2-7|TRBV11-2
TGTGCCAGCAGCTTAGATACGGCAGGGGTTGGCGAGCAGTACTTC
CASSLDTAGVGEQYF
>TRBD1|many|TRBJ2-7|TRBV20-1
TGCAGTGCTAGGGAGACTGGGACAGGGAATGGCTACGAGCAGTACTTC
CSARETGTGNGYEQYF
>NA|NA|TRBJ2-7|TRBV4-2
TGTGCCAGCAGCCAAACCGCTAGCGACCCCTACGAGCAGTACTTC
CASSQTASDPYEQYF
>NA|many|TRBJ2-1|TRBV6-1
TGTGCCAGCAGTTCCCCGACAGTGGGGATAAACAATGAGCAGTTCTTC
CASSSPTVGINNEQFF
>TRBD1|many|TRBJ1-1|TRBV28
TGTGCCAGCAGTCCCGCAGGGGGCTGGACTGAAGCTTTCTTT
CASSPAGGWTEAFF
>NA|few|TRBJ2-7|TRBV7-6
TGTGCCAGCAGCAAAGGTGGAGCCGAGCAGTACTTC
CASSKGGAEQYF
>TRBD2|few|TRBJ2-7|TRBV20-1
TGCAGGGGACTAGCGGGGTACGAGCAGTACTTC
CRGLAGYEQYF
>NA|many|TRBJ2-1|TRBV7-9
TGTGCCAGCAGCCCGAGGGGTTCTAGCTCAAGCTCCTACAATGAGCAGTTCTTC
CASSPRGSSSSSYNEQFF
>NA|many|TRBJ2-7|TRBV30
TGTGCCTGGAGTGGGGGGGTGACAGGCTACTACGAGCAGTACTTC
CAWSGGVTGYYEQYF
>NA|many|TRBJ2-2|TRBV3-1
TGTGCCAGCAGCCAAGAGTTCTTGCTCGGTTCCGGGGAGCTGTTTTTT
CASSQEFLLGSGELFF
>TRBD2|few|TRBJ2-2|TRBV7-3
TGTGCCAGCAGCTTAGAAGGCGGGAGTGGAACCGGGGAGCTGTTTTTT
CASSLEGGSGTGELFF
>TRBD1|many|TRBJ2-1|TRBV7-3
TGTGCCAGCAGCTTTAACCGGGACAGATACAATGAGCAGTTCTTC
CASSFNRDRYNEQFF
>NA|many|TRBJ2-3|TRBV5-1
TGCGCCAGCAGCTTGGATACGGGAGATACGCAGTATTTT
CASSLDTGDTQYF
>TRBD2|NA|TRBJ2-1|TRBV24-1
TGTGCCACCAGTGACCCTAAACTAGCGGGGCGAAATGAGCAGTTCTTC
CATSDPKLAGRNEQFF
>NA|few|TRBJ2-1|TRBV9
TGTGCCAGCAGCGCGGCGGGACCCTACAATGAGCAGTTCTTC
CASSAAGPYNEQFF
>TRBD1|many|TRBJ2-1|TRBV28
TGTGCCAGCAGTTCCATGACAGGGTCAAGGGAGCAGTTCTTC
CASSSMTGSREQFF
>TRBD1|few|TRBJ2-7|TRBV2
TGTGCCAGCAGTGAGGGGACAGATTTTTACGAGCAGTACTTC
CASSEGTDFYEQYF
>TRBD1|few|TRBJ2-5|TRBV28
TGTGCCAGCAGTCCCCAGGGACAGGGGAGAGGAGAGACCCAGTACTTC
CASSPQGQGRGETQYF
>TRBD2|NA|TRBJ2-3|TRBV7-3
TGTGCCAGCAGTCGAGCACTAGCGGGAGGGCCCGGCACAGATACGCAGTATTTT
CASSRALAGGPGTDTQYF
>NA|many|TRBJ2-5|TRBV20-1
TGCAGTGCTAGGAGGCCGGGGGCGAGAGAGACCCAGTACTTC
CSARRPGARETQYF
>TRBD2|many|TRBJ2-1|TRBV9
TGTGCCAGCAGCGTCGGGGGGAGTTACAATGAGCAGTTCTTC
CASSVGGSYNEQFF
>TRBD1|many|TRBJ2-7|TRBV3-1
TGTGCCAGCAGCTCCACAGGGGGCGTCGACGAGCAGTACTTC
CASSSTGGVDEQYF
>NA|few|TRBJ2-3|TRBV7-3
TGTGCCAGCAGCCGCGGGACTCCCACAGATACGCAGTATTTT
CASSRGTPTDTQYF
>NA|many|TRBJ2-3|TRBV7-2
TGTGCCAGCAGCTTAGATCTGGGCCCCAGCACAGATACGCAGTATTTT
CASSLDLGPSTDTQYF
>NA|NA|TRBJ2-6|TRBV11-2
TGTGCCAGCAGCCTCGGGGTTGGGGGCCTCCTCTCTGGGGCCAACGTCCTGACTTTC
CASSLGVGGLLSGANVLTF
>NA|few|TRBJ1-1|TRBV28
TGTGCCAGCAGTTCGGCGACAGGACAAACTGAAGCTTTCTTT
CASSSATGQTEAFF
>NA|many|TRBJ2-3|TRBV11-2
TGTGCCAGCAGCTTAGACCATCTGGGAACGCAGTATTTT
CASSLDHLGTQYF
>NA|NA|TRBJ2-5|TRBV27
TGTGCCAGCTCCTCTGGGGGCCGTCAGACCCAGTACTTC
CASSSGGRQTQYF
>NA|few|TRBJ1-6|TRBV30
TGTGCCTGGAGTGTACGCCCGGGGACGTCACCCCTCCACTTT
CAWSVRPGTSPLHF
>NA|many|TRBJ1-5|TRBV5-6
TGTGCCAGCAGCTTGTCACAGGGCAATCAGCCCCAGCATTTT
CASSLSQGNQPQHF
>NA|many|TRBJ2-7|TRBV3-1
TGTGCCAGCAGCCAATGGGACTCCTCCTACGAGCAGTACTTC
CASSQWDSSYEQYF